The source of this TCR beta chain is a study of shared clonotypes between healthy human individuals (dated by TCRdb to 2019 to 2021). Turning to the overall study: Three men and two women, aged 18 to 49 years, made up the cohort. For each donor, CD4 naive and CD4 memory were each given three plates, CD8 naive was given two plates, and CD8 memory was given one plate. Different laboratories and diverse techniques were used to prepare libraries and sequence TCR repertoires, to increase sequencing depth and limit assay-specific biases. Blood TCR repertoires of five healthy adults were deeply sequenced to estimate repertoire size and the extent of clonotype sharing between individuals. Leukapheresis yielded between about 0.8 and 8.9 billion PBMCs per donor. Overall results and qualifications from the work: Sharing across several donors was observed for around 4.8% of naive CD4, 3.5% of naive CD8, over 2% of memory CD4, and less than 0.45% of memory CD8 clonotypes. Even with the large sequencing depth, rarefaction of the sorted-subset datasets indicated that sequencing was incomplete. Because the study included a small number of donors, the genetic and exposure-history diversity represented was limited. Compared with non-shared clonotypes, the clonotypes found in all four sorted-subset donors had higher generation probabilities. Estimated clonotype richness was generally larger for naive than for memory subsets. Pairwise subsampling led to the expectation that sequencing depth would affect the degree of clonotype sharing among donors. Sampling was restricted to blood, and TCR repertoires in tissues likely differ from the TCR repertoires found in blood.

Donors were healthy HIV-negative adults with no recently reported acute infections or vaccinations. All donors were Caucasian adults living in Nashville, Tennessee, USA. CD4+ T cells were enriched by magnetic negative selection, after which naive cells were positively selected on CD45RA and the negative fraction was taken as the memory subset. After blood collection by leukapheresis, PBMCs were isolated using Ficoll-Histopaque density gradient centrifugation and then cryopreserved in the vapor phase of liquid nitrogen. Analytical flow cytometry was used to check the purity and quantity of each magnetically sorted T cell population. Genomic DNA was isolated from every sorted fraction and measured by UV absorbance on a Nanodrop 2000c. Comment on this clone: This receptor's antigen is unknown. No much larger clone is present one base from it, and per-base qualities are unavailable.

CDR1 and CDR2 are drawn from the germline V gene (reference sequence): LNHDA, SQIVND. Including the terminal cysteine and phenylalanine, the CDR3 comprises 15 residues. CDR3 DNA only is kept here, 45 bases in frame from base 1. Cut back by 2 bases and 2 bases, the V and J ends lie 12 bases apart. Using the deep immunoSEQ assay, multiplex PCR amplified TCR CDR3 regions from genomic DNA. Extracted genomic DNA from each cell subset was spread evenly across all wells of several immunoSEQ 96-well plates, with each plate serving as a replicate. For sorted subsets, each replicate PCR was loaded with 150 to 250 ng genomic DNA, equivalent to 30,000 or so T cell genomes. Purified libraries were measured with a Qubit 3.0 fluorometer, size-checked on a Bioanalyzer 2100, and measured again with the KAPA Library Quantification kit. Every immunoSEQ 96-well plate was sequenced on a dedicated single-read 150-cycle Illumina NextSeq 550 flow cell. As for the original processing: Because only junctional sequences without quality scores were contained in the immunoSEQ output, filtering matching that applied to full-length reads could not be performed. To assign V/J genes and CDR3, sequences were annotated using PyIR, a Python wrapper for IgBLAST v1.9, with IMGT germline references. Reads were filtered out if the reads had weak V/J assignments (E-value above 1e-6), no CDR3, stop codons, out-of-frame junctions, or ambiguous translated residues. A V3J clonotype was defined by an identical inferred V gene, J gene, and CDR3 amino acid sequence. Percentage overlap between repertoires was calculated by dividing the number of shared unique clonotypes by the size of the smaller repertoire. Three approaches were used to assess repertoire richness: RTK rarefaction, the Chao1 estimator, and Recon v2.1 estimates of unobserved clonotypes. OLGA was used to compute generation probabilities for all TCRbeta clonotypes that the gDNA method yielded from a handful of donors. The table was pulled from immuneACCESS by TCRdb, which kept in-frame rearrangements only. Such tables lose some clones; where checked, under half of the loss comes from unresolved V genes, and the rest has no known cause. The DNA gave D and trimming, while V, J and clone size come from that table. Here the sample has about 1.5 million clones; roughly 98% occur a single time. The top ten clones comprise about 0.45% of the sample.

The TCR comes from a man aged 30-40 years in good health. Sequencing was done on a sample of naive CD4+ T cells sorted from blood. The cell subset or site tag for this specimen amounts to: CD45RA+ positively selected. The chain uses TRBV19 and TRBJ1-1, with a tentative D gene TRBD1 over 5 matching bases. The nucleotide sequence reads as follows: TGTGCCAGTAGTATAACTTGGGGGGGAAACACTGAAGCTTTCTTT. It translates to CASSITWGGNTEAFF.